These 9 T cell receptor beta chains came from one sample sequenced in a study of blood T cell repertoires in COVID-19 (dated by TCRdb to 2019 to 2021). Library prep was done by the immunoSEQ multiplex PCR assay. The table was pulled from immuneACCESS by TCRdb, which kept in-frame rearrangements only. Such tables lose some clones; where checked, under half of the loss comes from unresolved V genes, and the rest has no known cause. The sample yields more than 300,000 clones; 70% to 90% were counted once. The ten largest account for around 1.9% of the sample. Input material: PBMCs or T cells enriched from blood (not recorded which). The receptors shown here come from a man aged 40-49 years in a cohort exposed to, infected with or recovered from COVID-19 (not recorded which).

The rearrangement joins TRBV24-1 to TRBJ2-2; TRBD1 might be the D (6 bases). The germline CDR1 and CDR2 sequences are KGHDR and SFDVKD. Deletions cut 3 bases from V and 5 bases from J, with 12 bases between. The CDR3 spans 15 residues. For the CDR3, the DNA is TGTGCCACCAGTGATGGGACATTGGGTACCGGGGAGCTGTTTTTT. Its protein is CATSDGTLGTGELFF.

The chain recombines TRBV27 with TRBJ1-1, with D perhaps matching TRBD1 (6 bases). Trimming removed 7 bases at V and 4 bases at J, with 28 bases between. This CDR3 spans 18 amino acids. Germline values: CDR1 MNHEY, CDR2 SMNVEV (reference sequence). The CDR3 coding sequence is TGTGCCAGCATGCGAATTACCGCCCCAGGGGCCCTGGGCACTGAAGCTTTCTTT. It encodes CASMRITAPGALGTEAFF.

For the CDR3, the DNA is TGTGCCAGCTCACCCTCATCGACACGAGAGCAGTACTTC. This codes for CASSPSSTREQYF. The genes are TRBV18 and TRBJ2-7, with unresolved D. V was cut by 3 bases and J by 7 bases, with 13 bases left in between. Germline CDR1 KGHSH, CDR2 LQKENI. The CDR3 has 13 residues.

J is TRBJ2-5 and V is TRBV11-2; D is ambiguous. V was clipped by 4 bases and J by 5 bases, with 11 bases between them. Germline loops: CDR1 SGHAT, CDR2 FQNNGV. The CDR3 has 13 residues. CDR3 in DNA: TGTGCCAGCAGCTCACTAACTTTGGAGACCCAGTACTTC. Amino acids: CASSSLTLETQYF.

The V and J genes are TRBV2 and TRBJ1-5; tentative D call: TRBD1 (5 bases). CDR3 length: 16 amino acids. Germline V CDR1 and CDR2: SNHLY, FYNNEI. Trimming removed 8 bases from V and 2 bases from J, with 19 bases in between. The CDR3 coding sequence is TGTGCCAGCCTGGCAGGGTGGGGAATGGGCAATCAGCCCCAGCATTTT. Protein: CASLAGWGMGNQPQHF.

The chain uses TRBV25-1 and TRBJ2-2, with 8 bases fitting TRBD1. The CDR3 has 17 residues. The V gene's germline CDR1 is MGHDK and CDR2 SYGVNS. J was trimmed by 5 bases and V by 4 bases; bases with no gene match: 12. The DNA of the CDR3 is TGTGCCAGCAGTGCGCAGTACGGGACAGGAGGAACCGGGGAGCTGTTTTTT. Protein product: CASSAQYGTGGTGELFF.

The chain links TRBV6-5 to TRBJ2-1; 9 bases fit TRBD1. Trimming took 6 bases from V and 8 from J; bases not matched to a gene: 11. Germline V gene lookup returns CDR1 MNHEY and CDR2 SVGAGI. The CDR3 is 15 amino acids. The CDR3 bases are TGTGCCAGCAGCCAGGCCGGGACAGGGTCCGATGAGCAGTTCTTC. As protein: CASSQAGTGSDEQFF.

The chain combines TRBV5-4 with TRBJ2-7, with 9 bases aligning to TRBD2. This CDR3 spans 15 amino acids. V lost 4 bases to trimming and J lost 3 bases; unmatched junction nucleotides: 8. Germline assignment: CDR1 SGHNT and CDR2 YYREEE (reference sequence). The CDR3 is CASSPETSGSYEQYF. DNA for the CDR3: TGTGCCAGCAGCCCCGAGACTAGCGGAAGCTACGAGCAGTACTTC.

The chain joins TRBV19 to TRBJ2-2, with D possibly matching TRBD2 (6 bases). The V end was cut by 7 bases, the J end by 1 base, with 13 bases between. Looked up from germline, CDR1 is LNHDA and CDR2 is SQIVND (reference sequence). CDR3 size: 15 residues. CDR3 DNA: TGTGCCAGTAAAGCCAGACTAGAGAACACCGGGGAGCTGTTTTTT. Translation: CASKARLENTGELFF.